The clone carrying this T cell receptor (beta chain) was observed a few times. The antigen remains unidentified. TCRdb processed the reads anew with MiXCR; each CDR3 protein has one entry. Here the sample spans 200,000 or so distinct CDR3 sequences, 35% to 40% being singletons. The sample is drawn from a study of T cell repertoires in cytomegalovirus infection. Study-level information: CMV epitopes, recently identified HLA-C-restricted and well-studied HLA-B-restricted, were used. Indications of both CMV infection and matching HLA type were provided by public TCR beta signatures. Regarding the study as a whole: Dominating the ex vivo response were TCR beta clonotypes that were CMV-specific and HLA-C-restricted.

The CDR3 sequence is 14 residues long. The V gene end was trimmed by 4 bases and the J gene end by 5 bases; junction bases not matched to a gene: 5. Germline loops: CDR1 MNHEY, CDR2 SVGAGI. The chain employs TRBV6-5 and TRBJ1-5; 7 nucleotides agree with TRBD1. The sample in question was CD8+ T cells from cultured PBMCs, obtained from culture after CMV antigen stimulation. The clonotype was recovered from a human donor in good health (CMV status not recorded). Some clones in this sample may be carry-over from other donors' samples. The CDR3 DNA follows: TGTGCCAGCAGTTCCGTCGACAGGGATCAGCCCCAGCATTTT. This translates into CASSSVDRDQPQHF.